Listed below are T cell receptor beta chains from one sample, sequenced in a study of T cells after yellow fever vaccination. Each CDR3 protein is one row after TCRdb ran MiXCR on the 5' RACE reads. The table lists 200,000 to 300,000 distinct CDR3 sequences, 5.5% to 8.5% of them singletons, with roughly 1% in the top ten. Sample: CD4+ T cells sorted from PBMCs, taken on the day of the yellow fever booster vaccination. These TCRs come from a man aged 25-40 years who received the YFV17D yellow fever vaccine. Each CDR3 is given with its conserved first and last residue. Each record gives: J gene, D gene, clone size, V gene, CDR3 DNA, CDR3 protein. The D gene is left open where the match is weak. Clone size appears in some rows only: once, few, many, or a class for an expanded clone.

TRBJ2-2	.	.	TRBV5-5	TGTGCCAGCAGCTTGGAGGGCCTGACCGGGGAGCTGTTTTTT	CASSLEGLTGELFF
TRBJ2-7	TRBD2	few	TRBV11-2	TGTGCCAGCAGCCCGAACGGACTAGCGGGAGGGCCGGTTTTC	CASSPNGLAGGPVF
TRBJ2-1	TRBD2	few	TRBV27	TGTGCCAGCAGTAAACTAGCGGGAGGGTATGAGCAGTTCTTC	CASSKLAGGYEQFF
TRBJ2-5	.	many	TRBV12-3/TRBV12-4	TGTGCCAGCACTCAGGGCCTCGGGGCCCAGTACTTC	CASTQGLGAQYF
TRBJ2-2	TRBD2	.	TRBV20-1	TGCAGTCCGCACGCCTGGGCTAGCGGAAACACCGGGGAGCTGTTTTTT	CSPHAWASGNTGELFF
TRBJ2-1	.	many	TRBV5-1	TGCGCCAGCAGCTTAACCTTTTGGGATGAGCAGTTCTTC	CASSLTFWDEQFF
TRBJ1-5	.	.	TRBV20-1	TGCAGTGCTTCCAAAGGGAGCGGTATGGGCAATCAGCCCCAGCATTTT	CSASKGSGMGNQPQHF
TRBJ2-5	.	.	TRBV7-2	TGTGCCAGCACCCTCGGGGTATACCAAGAGACCCAGTACTTC	CASTLGVYQETQYF
TRBJ1-1	TRBD1	few	TRBV6-2/TRBV6-3	TGTGCCAGCAGTTCCTCGACAGGGATTGAAGCTTTCTTT	CASSSSTGIEAFF
TRBJ1-3	.	.	TRBV7-2	TGTGCCAGCAGCTTAGCAGGTTATGGAAACACCATATATTTT	CASSLAGYGNTIYF
TRBJ2-3	TRBD2	many	TRBV7-2	TGTGCCAGCAGCCGTAGCGGGAGGGTAGATACGCAGTATTTT	CASSRSGRVDTQYF
TRBJ2-7	.	many	TRBV27	TGTGCCAGCAGTTTATCGTGGGGGTACGAGCAGTACTTC	CASSLSWGYEQYF
TRBJ2-2	.	.	TRBV7-9	TGTGCCAGCAGCAAGGACATTTACACCGGGGAGCTGTTTTTT	CASSKDIYTGELFF
TRBJ2-7	.	few	TRBV6-2/TRBV6-3	TGTGCCAGCAGGAAACTTGGGCAGCAGTACTTC	CASRKLGQQYF
TRBJ1-5	.	.	TRBV18	TGTGCCAGCTCAACATACCCGAATCAGCCCCAGCATTTT	CASSTYPNQPQHF
TRBJ1-5	.	many	TRBV20-1	TGCAGTGCTAGAGAGGGGACCGGAGTCTATAGCAATCAGCCCCAGCATTTT	CSAREGTGVYSNQPQHF
TRBJ2-7	.	many	TRBV7-9	TGTGCCAGCAGAAAGGGGGGGCAGACAGGAGAGCAGTACTTC	CASRKGGQTGEQYF
TRBJ2-7	.	many	TRBV5-1	TGCGCCAGCAGCTTATTTACTAGAGGGAGTATCAACGAGCAGTACTTC	CASSLFTRGSINEQYF
TRBJ2-6	.	many	TRBV20-1	TGCAGTGCTATCTTTACCGGGGCCAACGTCCTGACTTTC	CSAIFTGANVLTF
TRBJ2-7	.	many	TRBV3-1	TGTGCCAGCAGCCAGGTAGTCGACTCCTACGAGCAGTACTTC	CASSQVVDSYEQYF
TRBJ2-5	TRBD2	.	TRBV5-4	TGTGCCAGCAGCTCTAGCGGGAATGGTGAGACCCAGTACTTC	CASSSSGNGETQYF
TRBJ2-7	.	many	TRBV11-3	TGTGCCAGCAGCCCCGGGGCCTCCTACGAGCAGTACTTC	CASSPGASYEQYF
TRBJ1-1	TRBD1	few	TRBV29-1	TGCAGCGTCGTGGGGGGGACAGGGTTGAACACTGAAGCTTTCTTT	CSVVGGTGLNTEAFF
TRBJ2-5	TRBD1	.	TRBV15	TGTGCCACCAGCAGAGTAAAACAGGGGTCAGAGACCCAGTACTTC	CATSRVKQGSETQYF
TRBJ1-1	.	many	TRBV27	TGTGCCAGCAGTTCCACAGGCACTGAAGCTTTCTTT	CASSSTGTEAFF
TRBJ2-7	TRBD1	many	TRBV20-1	TGCAGTGCTCGAGAGGGGGCAAAAGATAACGAGCAGTACTTC	CSAREGAKDNEQYF
TRBJ2-2	.	many	TRBV7-9	TGTGCCAGCAGCGCAGGGTCTGATTCCACCGGGGAGCTGTTTTTT	CASSAGSDSTGELFF
TRBJ2-1	TRBD2	.	TRBV6-1	TGTGCCAGCAGGGGTCGGCGTAGCGGGAAAGTGACCTACAATGAGCAGTTCTTC	CASRGRRSGKVTYNEQFF
TRBJ2-7	.	few	TRBV6-5	TGTGCCAGCAGTTACTCGAGGGTAAAGCAGTACTTC	CASSYSRVKQYF
TRBJ1-2	TRBD1	once	TRBV20-1	TGCAGTGCCGGGCAGGGGGCGGGCTATGGCTACACCTTC	CSAGQGAGYGYTF
TRBJ2-6	.	.	TRBV12-3/TRBV12-4	TGTGCCAGCAGTACCACAGGGTCTGGGGCCAACGTCCTGACTTTC	CASSTTGSGANVLTF
TRBJ2-4	.	.	TRBV7-2	TGTGCCAGCAGCTTACGCCCGGGCATTCAGTACTTC	CASSLRPGIQYF
TRBJ2-7	.	many	TRBV5-1	TGCGCCAGCAGCCGGGGACGGAGAACAGGCGAGCAGTACTTC	CASSRGRRTGEQYF
TRBJ2-5	.	few	TRBV9	TGTGCCAGCAGCCCCCAGGGAGGGGGGGGGACCCAGTACTTC	CASSPQGGGGTQYF
TRBJ2-4	.	.	TRBV24-1	TGTGCCACCAGTGAGGGCCAGGGATACATTCAGTACTTC	CATSEGQGYIQYF
TRBJ2-7	.	many	TRBV6-2/TRBV6-3	TGTGCCAGCACCGCGGCTTACGAGCAGTACTTC	CASTAAYEQYF
TRBJ2-7	.	many	TRBV9	TGTGCCAGCAGCGTAGAGGCAGGGAAAACCTACGAGCAGTACTTC	CASSVEAGKTYEQYF
TRBJ2-3	TRBD2	.	TRBV7-9	TGTGCCAGCAGCTTAGGCGCGGGAGCGCGAGCAGATACGCAGTATTTT	CASSLGAGARADTQYF
TRBJ2-1	TRBD2	.	TRBV5-1	TGCGCCAGCAGCCCGGTCACTAGCGGAGGGGGCAATGAGCAGTTCTTC	CASSPVTSGGGNEQFF
TRBJ2-3	.	few	TRBV24-1	TGTGCCACTGATGACGGAGATACGCAGTATTTT	CATDDGDTQYF
TRBJ2-5	.	many	TRBV20-1	TGCAGTGCTAGAGTTGGGGAGACCCAGTACTTC	CSARVGETQYF
TRBJ1-6	.	few	TRBV20-1	TGCAGTGCTCCGGACAGTCATAATTCACCCCTCCACTTT	CSAPDSHNSPLHF
TRBJ1-5	.	few	TRBV27	TGTGCCAGCAGTATGGACAGAGCCCAGCCCCAGCATTTT	CASSMDRAQPQHF
TRBJ2-3	.	.	TRBV5-1	TGCGCCAGCCGATCCGAACTTGGATCGGATACGCAGTATTTT	CASRSELGSDTQYF
TRBJ2-7	.	few	TRBV6-2/TRBV6-3	TGTGCCAGCAGTCGCTTCTCCTACGAGCAGTACTTC	CASSRFSYEQYF
TRBJ2-1	TRBD2	many	TRBV4-3	TGCGCCAGCAGCGCCGACCGGGGGACAATAGCGGGAGTCGGGGATGAGCAGTTCTTC	CASSADRGTIAGVGDEQFF
TRBJ2-3	TRBD2	once	TRBV18	TGTGCCAGCTCACCGGCCGGGACTAGTAGGGTAAATACGCAGTATTTT	CASSPAGTSRVNTQYF